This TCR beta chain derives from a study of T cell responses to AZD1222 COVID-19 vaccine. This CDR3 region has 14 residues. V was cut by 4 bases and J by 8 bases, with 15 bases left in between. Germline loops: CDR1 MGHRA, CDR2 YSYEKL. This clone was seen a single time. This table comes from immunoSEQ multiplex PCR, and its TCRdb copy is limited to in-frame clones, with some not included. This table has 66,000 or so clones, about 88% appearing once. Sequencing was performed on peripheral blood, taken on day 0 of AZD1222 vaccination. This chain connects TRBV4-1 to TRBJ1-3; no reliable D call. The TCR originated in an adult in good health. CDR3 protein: CASSPSALGYTIYF. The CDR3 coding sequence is TGCGCCAGCAGCCCCAGCGCCCTGGGCTACACCATATATTTT.